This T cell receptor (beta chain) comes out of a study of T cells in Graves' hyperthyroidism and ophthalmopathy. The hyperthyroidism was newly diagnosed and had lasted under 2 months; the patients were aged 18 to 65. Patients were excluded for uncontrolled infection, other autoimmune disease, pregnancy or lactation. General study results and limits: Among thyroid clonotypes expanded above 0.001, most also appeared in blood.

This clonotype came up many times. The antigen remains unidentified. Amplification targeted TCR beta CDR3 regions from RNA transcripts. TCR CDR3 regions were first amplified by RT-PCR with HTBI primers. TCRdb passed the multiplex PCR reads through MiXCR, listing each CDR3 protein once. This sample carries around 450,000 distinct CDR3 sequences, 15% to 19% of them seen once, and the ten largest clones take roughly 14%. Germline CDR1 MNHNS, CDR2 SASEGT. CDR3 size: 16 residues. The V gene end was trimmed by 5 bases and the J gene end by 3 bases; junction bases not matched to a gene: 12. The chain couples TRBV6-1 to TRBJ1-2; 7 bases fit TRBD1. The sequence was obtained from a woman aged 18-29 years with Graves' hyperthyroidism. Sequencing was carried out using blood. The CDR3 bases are TGTGCCAGCAGTTCCCCCGGGACAGTAACACACTATGGCTACACCTTC. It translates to CASSSPGTVTHYGYTF.